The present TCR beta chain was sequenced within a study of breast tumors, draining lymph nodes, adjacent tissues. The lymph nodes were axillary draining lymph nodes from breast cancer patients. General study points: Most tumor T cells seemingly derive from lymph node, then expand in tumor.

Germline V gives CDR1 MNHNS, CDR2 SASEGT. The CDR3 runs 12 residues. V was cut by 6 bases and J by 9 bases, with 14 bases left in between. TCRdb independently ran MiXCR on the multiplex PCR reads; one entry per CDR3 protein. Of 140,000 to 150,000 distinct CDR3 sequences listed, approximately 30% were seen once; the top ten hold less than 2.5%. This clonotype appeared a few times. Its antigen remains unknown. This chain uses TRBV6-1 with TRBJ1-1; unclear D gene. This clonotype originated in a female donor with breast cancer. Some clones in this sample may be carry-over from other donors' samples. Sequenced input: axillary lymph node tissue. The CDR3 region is CASSSILRQAFF. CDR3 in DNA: TGTGCCAGCAGCTCCATATTAAGACAAGCTTTCTTT.